What follows describes a single TCR beta chain. Its antigen is unidentified. The PCR ran on 60 Vbeta and 13 Jbeta primers. TCRdb's table, derived via immunoSEQ multiplex PCR, lists solely in-frame clones and lacks some. The table for this sample gives around 70,000 clones. The CDR3 totals 13 residues. CDR1 is GTSNPN, CDR2 SVGIG, per germline (reference sequence). The ends were cut back, 5 bases at V and 3 bases at J, with 14 bases in the middle. Donors had nominal health at sampling but likely had unrecorded immune exposures. The data stem from a study of cytomegalovirus exposure and HLA in healthy donors. Study findings and constraints: The study labeled 150 to 200 TCR beta chains cytomegalovirus-associated. When a later analysis was performed, an Asian-associated ancestry cluster reportedly had fewer N-insertions than the roughly 700-donor mean. The authors reported that TCR beta sequences could predict HLA-A and HLA-B alleles. These predictions were accurate for most subjects in the first cohort.

This chain joins TRBV30 and TRBJ2-7, with D possibly being TRBD1 (5 bases). The TCR comes from a man aged 35 to 55 in good health and CMV-seronegative. Sequencing was done on a sample of PBMCs. DNA for the CDR3: TGTGCCTGGGGTCCGACAGCTATCTACGAGCAGTACTTC. Protein: CAWGPTAIYEQYF.